A selection of T cell receptor beta chains follows, all from one sample in a study of T cell repertoires in cytomegalovirus infection. The antigens for these receptors are not known. TCRdb re-called the reads with MiXCR, one entry per CDR3 protein. The sample has approximately 990,000 distinct CDR3 sequences, approximately 31% seen once; the top ten hold 13%. The sequences come from cultured CD8+ T cells from PBMCs, collected from culture after CMV antigen stimulation. All receptors come from a human donor in good health (CMV status not recorded). Some clones in this sample may be carry-over from other donors' samples. CDR3s include the opening cysteine and the closing phenylalanine or tryptophan. The D gene is left open where the match is weak. Not every row has a clone size; where given, it reads once, few, many or a size class.

J,size,D,V,CDR3,DNA
TRBJ2-3,NA,NA,TRBV15,CATSRERTRVADTQYF,TGTGCCACCAGCAGAGAGAGGACCCGAGTGGCAGATACGCAGTATTTT
TRBJ2-1,NA,TRBD2,TRBV6-1,CASSYEGLALYNEQFF,TGTGCCAGCAGTTACGAGGGACTAGCTCTATACAATGAGCAGTTCTTC
TRBJ2-1,NA,NA,TRBV27,CASSTKRGYYNEQFF,TGTGCCAGCAGTACAAAGCGTGGTTACTACAATGAGCAGTTCTTC
TRBJ2-1,NA,NA,TRBV5-1,CASRTDTYYNEQFF,TGCGCCAGCAGGACAGACACTTATTACAATGAGCAGTTCTTC
TRBJ2-1,NA,TRBD1,TRBV7-9,CASSSGQGDIHEQFF,TGTGCCAGCAGCTCAGGACAGGGGGATATTCATGAGCAGTTCTTC
TRBJ2-1,NA,NA,TRBV12-3/TRBV12-4,CASTLSLTNEQFF,TGTGCCAGCACCTTAAGTTTAACTAACGAGCAGTTCTTC
TRBJ2-2,NA,TRBD2,TRBV29-1,CSVVGTRDANTGELFF,TGCAGCGTTGTCGGGACTAGAGACGCGAACACCGGGGAGCTGTTTTTT
TRBJ1-1,few,NA,TRBV7-9,CASRATGEAFF,TGTGCCAGCAGAGCGACGGGTGAAGCTTTCTTT
TRBJ1-1,NA,TRBD1,TRBV5-4,CASSLPRGRDTEAFF,TGTGCCAGCAGCTTGCCCAGGGGGCGAGACACTGAAGCTTTCTTT
TRBJ1-5,many,NA,TRBV6-1,CASSATGHQDQPQHF,TGTGCCAGCAGTGCAACCGGTCATCAGGATCAGCCCCAGCATTTT
TRBJ2-5,many,NA,TRBV4-1,CASSLGSYQETQYF,TGCGCCAGCAGCCTGGGGTCCTACCAAGAGACCCAGTACTTC
TRBJ2-6,few,NA,TRBV7-6,CASSLDWDSGANVLTF,TGTGCCAGCAGCTTGGACTGGGACTCTGGGGCCAACGTCCTGACTTTC
TRBJ2-3,NA,TRBD2,TRBV11-2,CASIYTAGALRDTQYF,TGTGCCAGCATATACACAGCGGGGGCCCTTCGGGATACGCAGTATTTT
TRBJ2-1,many,NA,TRBV7-6,CASSLSPARGTYNEQFF,TGTGCCAGCAGCTTATCACCCGCGCGGGGCACCTACAATGAGCAGTTCTTC
TRBJ2-1,few,NA,TRBV27,CASSFEAEQFF,TGTGCCAGCAGTTTTGAGGCCGAGCAGTTCTTC
TRBJ2-1,NA,TRBD2,TRBV7-6,CASSQFIAGGNNEQFF,TGTGCCAGCAGCCAGTTCATAGCGGGGGGGAACAATGAGCAGTTCTTC
TRBJ1-6,NA,NA,TRBV7-9,CASSSSDSFASPLHF,TGTGCCAGCAGCTCCTCAGACAGTTTCGCTTCACCCCTCCACTTT
TRBJ2-1,NA,NA,TRBV6-6,CASSYPLDGSSYNEQFF,TGTGCCAGCAGTTACCCCTTGGACGGCTCCTCCTACAATGAGCAGTTCTTC
TRBJ1-1,NA,NA,TRBV7-4,CASSMGRVEAFF,TGTGCCAGCAGCATGGGGAGAGTTGAAGCTTTCTTT
TRBJ2-1,NA,NA,TRBV6-1,CASSYAPGTNEQFF,TGTGCCAGCAGTTACGCGCCAGGTACGAATGAGCAGTTCTTC
TRBJ2-1,many,TRBD2,TRBV7-8,CASSLGAGHNEQFF,TGTGCCAGCAGCTTAGGAGCGGGGCACAATGAGCAGTTCTTC
TRBJ2-2,many,TRBD1,TRBV7-6,CASSSRDREKSGELFF,TGTGCCAGCAGCTCCCGGGACAGGGAAAAGTCCGGGGAGCTGTTTTTT
TRBJ1-6,few,NA,TRBV10-3,CAISDDLWTLHF,TGTGCCATCAGTGATGATCTTTGGACCCTCCACTTT
TRBJ1-1,many,NA,TRBV12-3/TRBV12-4,CASSPRRGRGWTEAFF,TGTGCCAGCAGTCCCCGCCGCGGCAGGGGATGGACTGAAGCTTTCTTT
TRBJ1-1,many,NA,TRBV7-9,CASSDRYTEAFF,TGTGCCAGCAGTGACAGATACACTGAAGCTTTCTTT
TRBJ2-7,NA,NA,TRBV15,CATSRYGYEQYF,TGTGCCACCAGCAGATACGGCTACGAGCAGTACTTC
TRBJ2-3,many,NA,TRBV7-8,CASTLLASTDTQYF,TGTGCCAGCACCCTTCTAGCGAGCACAGATACGCAGTATTTT
TRBJ1-2,few,TRBD1,TRBV6-6,CASSKGTGDNYGYTF,TGTGCCAGCAGTAAAGGGACAGGCGATAACTATGGCTACACCTTC
TRBJ2-1,NA,NA,TRBV2,CASSERAGLHVPVNEQFF,TGTGCCAGCAGTGAAAGGGCGGGGTTGCACGTCCCAGTCAATGAGCAGTTCTTC
TRBJ2-7,few,NA,TRBV7-2,CASSLETFQVYEQYF,TGTGCCAGCAGCTTAGAAACATTCCAGGTCTACGAGCAGTACTTC
TRBJ1-2,NA,NA,TRBV4-3,CASSQDGGNYGYTF,TGCGCCAGCAGCCAAGACGGGGGGAACTATGGCTACACCTTC
TRBJ1-1,NA,NA,TRBV12-3/TRBV12-4,CANSLAIGTEAFF,TGTGCCAACAGTTTAGCTATTGGCACTGAAGCTTTCTTT
TRBJ2-3,NA,TRBD1,TRBV27,CASSGTGFTTDTQYF,TGTGCCAGCAGCGGGACAGGGTTCACCACAGATACGCAGTATTTT
TRBJ1-5,NA,TRBD1,TRBV7-6,CASSFDRGQPQHF,TGTGCCAGCAGCTTCGACAGGGGTCAGCCCCAGCATTTT
TRBJ1-1,few,NA,TRBV28,CASSRYGDLAFF,TGTGCCAGCAGCCGTTACGGGGACTTGGCTTTCTTT
TRBJ1-1,many,NA,TRBV7-9,CASSPPGGGPWGMQAFF,TGTGCCAGCAGCCCACCAGGCGGGGGGCCCTGGGGGATGCAAGCTTTCTTT
TRBJ1-4,NA,NA,TRBV6-5,CASSTPGTPNEKLFF,TGTGCCAGCAGTACCCCCGGGACACCTAATGAAAAACTGTTTTTT
TRBJ2-7,NA,NA,TRBV7-9,CASRPGVSYEQYF,TGTGCCAGCAGGCCGGGGGTTTCCTACGAGCAGTACTTC
TRBJ1-1,NA,TRBD1,TRBV5-6,CASSSRAAGTGVAEAFF,TGTGCCAGCAGCTCACGCGCCGCCGGGACAGGGGTGGCCGAAGCTTTCTTT
TRBJ1-1,few,NA,TRBV27,CASSTATEAFF,TGTGCCAGCAGCACAGCCACTGAAGCTTTCTTT
TRBJ2-3,NA,NA,TRBV5-5,CASISILGGLDTQYF,TGTGCCAGCATAAGTATTTTGGGGGGCCTAGATACGCAGTATTTT
TRBJ2-6,many,NA,TRBV6-6,CASSYGDRTGANVLTF,TGTGCCAGCAGTTACGGAGACAGAACTGGGGCCAACGTCCTGACTTTC
TRBJ1-1,few,NA,TRBV4-1,CASSLLGGAVVTEAFF,TGCGCCAGCAGCCTCCTTGGGGGTGCGGTCGTCACTGAAGCTTTCTTT
TRBJ2-4,many,NA,TRBV7-3,CASSLGASAKNIQYF,TGTGCCAGCAGCTTGGGGGCCTCAGCCAAAAACATTCAGTACTTC
TRBJ2-2,few,NA,TRBV29-1,CSVVQNTGELFF,TGCAGCGTTGTTCAGAACACCGGGGAGCTGTTTTTT
TRBJ1-5,NA,NA,TRBV20-1,CSAFDRNEIYSNQPQHF,TGCAGTGCTTTCGACAGAAACGAAATTTATAGCAATCAGCCCCAGCATTTT
TRBJ1-5,NA,NA,TRBV27,CASSFWQVGQPQHF,TGTGCCAGCAGTTTTTGGCAGGTGGGGCAGCCCCAGCATTTT
TRBJ1-1,NA,TRBD1,TRBV29-1,CSVRIRDRVSNTEAFF,TGCAGCGTACGTATCCGGGACAGGGTTTCGAACACTGAAGCTTTCTTT
TRBJ1-4,NA,TRBD1,TRBV11-2,CASSSYWGTGATNEKLFF,TGTGCCAGCAGCAGTTATTGGGGGACAGGGGCGACTAATGAAAAACTGTTTTTT
TRBJ1-1,NA,NA,TRBV4-2,CASSQEHSATEAFF,TGTGCCAGCAGCCAAGAACACTCGGCCACTGAAGCTTTCTTT
TRBJ1-1,many,NA,TRBV11-3,CASSLWMNTEAFF,TGTGCCAGCAGCTTATGGATGAACACTGAAGCTTTCTTT
TRBJ1-4,NA,NA,TRBV7-2,CASSSSGRGEKLFF,TGTGCCAGCAGTTCCTCCGGGAGGGGAGAAAAACTGTTTTTT
TRBJ2-7,few,TRBD2,TRBV27,CASRSRGGNYEQYF,TGTGCCAGCAGGTCCCGGGGGGGGAATTACGAGCAGTACTTC
TRBJ1-2,few,NA,TRBV10-3,CAIRRDYGYTF,TGTGCCATCAGGCGGGATTATGGCTACACCTTC
TRBJ2-7,few,NA,TRBV25-1,CASNLGTMDEQYF,TGTGCCAGCAATCTCGGGACAATGGACGAGCAGTACTTC
TRBJ1-4,few,NA,TRBV7-9,CASSATRDMRNEKLFF,TGTGCCAGCAGCGCCACCCGGGACATGAGGAATGAAAAACTGTTTTTT
TRBJ1-5,NA,NA,TRBV27,CASSKGSTGRQPQHF,TGTGCCAGCAGTAAGGGGTCGACAGGTAGGCAGCCCCAGCATTTT